This entry lists 8 T cell receptor beta chains sequenced from one sample in a study of shared clonotypes between healthy human individuals. Sequenced by immunoSEQ multiplex PCR; TCRdb stores in-frame clones only, minus some. The sample lists millions of clones; around nine tenths were seen once. The sequencing sample was made of naive CD4+ T cells sorted from blood. Specified subset: CD45RA+ positively selected. All receptors come from a man aged 18 to 29 in good health.

A word on this clone: This CDR3 is also generated by other DNA sequences in the sample. The rearrangement uses TRBV6-5 and TRBJ1-3; D is unresolved. The CDR3 loop spans 14 amino acids. Germline V gene sequence: CDR1 MNHEY, CDR2 SVGAGI. V was pared by 2 bases and J by 2 bases, with 7 bases between. The CDR3 is CASSYSRAGNTIYF. DNA for the CDR3: TGTGCCAGCAGTTACAGCCGGGCTGGAAACACCATATATTTT.

V is TRBV5-6 and J is TRBJ2-7; D is ambiguous. The CDR3 is 12 residues long. CDR1 and CDR2 (germline): SGHDT, YYEEEE. V was clipped by 4 bases and J by 3 bases, with 8 bases between them. The CDR3 sequence is CASSVGRYEQYF. The CDR3 bases are TGTGCCAGCAGCGTCGGACGCTACGAGCAGTACTTC.

This chain uses TRBV5-1 with TRBJ2-2; 7 bases line up with TRBD2. CDR3 length: 16 residues. V trimming: 0 bases; J trimming: 3 bases; junction bases outside the gene matches: 5. Looked up from germline, CDR1 is SGHRS and CDR2 is YFSETQ. In DNA form, the CDR3 reads TGCGCCAGCAGCTTGGTTCCGGGGGGAGACACCGGGGAGCTGTTTTTT. Its protein is CASSLVPGGDTGELFF.

This chain joins TRBV9 and TRBJ2-7; 9 bases match TRBD1. This CDR3 region has 16 residues. The junction had 12 bases not matched to a gene; V was cut back by 3 bases and J by 5 bases. CDR1 and CDR2 from the germline V gene are SGDLS and YYNGEE. The CDR3 sequence is CASSAGFGTGPNEQYF. In nucleotides, the CDR3 is TGTGCCAGCAGCGCAGGATTCGGGACAGGGCCCAACGAGCAGTACTTC.

This chain joins TRBV5-1 and TRBJ2-5; 7 positions agree with TRBD1. Germline V gene sequence: CDR1 SGHRS, CDR2 YFSETQ. The CDR3 has 15 residues. The ends lost 2 bases at V and 5 bases at J; junction bases unmatched: 9. The CDR3 DNA is TGCGCCAGCAGCTTCGCCGGGACAGAACTCGAGACCCAGTACTTC. It specifies CASSFAGTELETQYF.

The chain links TRBV19 to TRBJ1-1, with 7 bases that match TRBD1. The CDR3 is made up of 14 amino acids. Germline V gene lookup returns CDR1 LNHDA and CDR2 SQIVND (reference sequence). V was clipped by 2 bases and J by 5 bases; unmatched bases: 5. The chain's CDR3 is CASSIKTGSTEAFF. The CDR3, as DNA: TGTGCCAGTAGTATAAAGACAGGGTCAACTGAAGCTTTCTTT.

V gene TRBV7-2 combines with J gene TRBJ1-5; D ambiguous. The germline gives CDR1 SGHTA, CDR2 FQGNSA. This CDR3 region has 15 residues. The V gene lost 0 bases and the J gene lost 6 bases, with 12 bases spanning the gap. CDR3 sequence (DNA): TGTGCCAGCAGCTTAGCTGAGGGTGTCAGTCAGCCCCAGCATTTT. It translates to CASSLAEGVSQPQHF. Together with reference TRBV7-2 and TRBJ1-5, the CDR3 gives the full variable domain: GAGVSQSPSNKVTEKGKDVELRCDPISGHTALYWYRQSLGQGLEFLIYFQGNSAPDKSGLPSDRFSAERTGGSVSTLTIQRTQQEDSAVYLCASSLAEGVSQPQHFGDGTRLSIL.

The V gene is TRBV5-4, the J gene TRBJ1-2; a weak D match, TRBD1 (6 bases). V was clipped by 5 bases and J by 1 base, with 9 bases between them. Germline V gene data show CDR1 as SGHNT and CDR2 as YYREEE (reference sequence). The CDR3 contains 13 residues. The CDR3 loop reads CASSHRVNYGYTF. The CDR3 DNA reads TGTGCCAGCAGTCACAGGGTTAACTATGGCTACACCTTC.